A selection of T cell receptor beta chains follows, all from one sample in a study of blood T cell repertoires in COVID-19. Data came from immunoSEQ multiplex PCR; TCRdb stores just in-frame clones and leaves some out. The sample contains some 150,000 clones, approximately 90% of which appear only once. Sequenced sample: peripheral blood. The source is a woman aged 80 or over with acute or convalescent COVID-19. Each CDR3 is given with its conserved first and last residue. The order of the fields is V gene, CDR3 length, J gene, CDR3 protein.

V: TRBV5-1; length: 16; J: TRBJ1-3; CDR3: CASSLPRTGSGNTIYF
V: TRBV7-8; length: 13; J: TRBJ1-2; CDR3: CASSFEGYYGYTF
V: TRBV2; length: 16; J: TRBJ2-2; CDR3: CASSLGQWGNTGELFF
V: TRBV7-9; length: 14; J: TRBJ1-2; CDR3: CASSFGTEAKGCTF
V: TRBV2; length: 14; J: TRBJ1-6; CDR3: CASSEMTVDSPLHF
V: TRBV11-2; length: 13; J: TRBJ2-7; CDR3: CASSRQGSYEQYF
V: TRBV2; length: 16; J: TRBJ2-3; CDR3: CASSRSGGFSTDTQYF
V: TRBV5-1; length: 15; J: TRBJ1-6; CDR3: CASSLDPGGNSPLHF
V: TRBV7-2; length: 13; J: TRBJ2-1; CDR3: CASSLRVYNEQFF
V: TRBV5-1; length: 15; J: TRBJ2-7; CDR3: CASSLVTGGSYEQYF
V: TRBV3-1/TRBV3-2; length: 18; J: TRBJ2-7; CDR3: CASSQGTGVRKLSYEQYF
V: TRBV5-5; length: 15; J: TRBJ1-4; CDR3: CASTKPAAGVEKLFF
V: TRBV9; length: 15; J: TRBJ1-3; CDR3: CASSRDSYSGNTIYF
V: TRBV6-5; length: 15; J: TRBJ1-1; CDR3: CASRSGDREGSEAFF
V: TRBV4-3; length: 13; J: TRBJ2-3; CDR3: CASSQVGGDTQYF
V: TRBV4-1; length: 14; J: TRBJ1-2; CDR3: CASSQGGQNYGYTF
V: TRBV5-4; length: 14; J: TRBJ2-7; CDR3: CASSSDRGPYEQYF
V: TRBV11-2; length: 14; J: TRBJ2-5; CDR3: CASSPFPGQETQYF
V: TRBV2; length: 13; J: TRBJ1-1; CDR3: CASRQNKNTEAFF
V: TRBV6-2/TRBV6-3; length: 12; J: TRBJ2-1; CDR3: CASSYLGGEQFF
V: TRBV18; length: 13; J: TRBJ1-1; CDR3: CASSQEVNTEAFF
V: TRBV6-6; length: 15; J: TRBJ2-2; CDR3: CASSSTAGAIGELFF
V: TRBV7-2; length: 15; J: TRBJ2-5; CDR3: CASSLNLFGVQTQYF
V: TRBV19; length: 13; J: TRBJ2-1; CDR3: CASSIGGRNEQFF
V: TRBV5-8; length: 14; J: TRBJ1-5; CDR3: CASSLGQWDQPQHF
V: TRBV11-2; length: 17; J: TRBJ1-6; CDR3: CASSLGAGAGGNSPLHF
V: TRBV6-5; length: 15; J: TRBJ1-4; CDR3: CASSVRGGSNEKLFF
V: TRBV5-5; length: 13; J: TRBJ1-2; CDR3: CASSWGTVHGYTF
V: TRBV27; length: 16; J: TRBJ1-1; CDR3: CASSQGTGGPNTEAFF
V: TRBV19; length: 15; J: TRBJ1-3; CDR3: CASSIVPGAGNTIYF
V: TRBV27; length: 18; J: TRBJ2-1; CDR3: CASSFLLAGVIPYNEQFF
V: TRBV12-3/TRBV12-4; length: 11; J: TRBJ1-1; CDR3: CASRDRTEAFF
V: TRBV27; length: 16; J: TRBJ1-2; CDR3: CASSPGGGPSNYGYTF
V: TRBV19; length: 17; J: TRBJ2-7; CDR3: CASSTSFYAGRSYEQYF
V: TRBV12-3/TRBV12-4; length: 13; J: TRBJ1-5; CDR3: CASNRVPNQPQHF
V: TRBV5-1; length: 17; J: TRBJ2-1; CDR3: CASRREGGPSSYNEQFF
V: TRBV6-6; length: 20; J: TRBJ1-4; CDR3: CASSVSHTAGVRGTNEKLFF
V: TRBV5-1; length: 14; J: TRBJ2-7; CDR3: CASSGGGGLYEQYF
V: TRBV10-3; length: 16; J: TRBJ1-1; CDR3: CAGSSGTRAGNTEAFF
V: TRBV6-5; length: 13; J: TRBJ2-1; CDR3: CASRPSGANEQFF
V: TRBV30; length: 15; J: TRBJ1-4; CDR3: CAFRQGAFQNEKLFF
V: TRBV24-1; length: 9; J: TRBJ1-6; CDR3: CAAEDRLHF
V: TRBV30; length: 13; J: TRBJ2-3; CDR3: CASLGTSTDTQYF
V: TRBV3-1/TRBV3-2; length: 14; J: TRBJ2-7; CDR3: CASSRTSGGYEQYF
V: TRBV5-4; length: 14; J: TRBJ2-3; CDR3: CASSLASGSDTQYF
V: TRBV2; length: 14; J: TRBJ1-2; CDR3: CASSETGVAYGYTF
V: TRBV5-1; length: 17; J: TRBJ2-2; CDR3: CASTWVAGATNTGELFF
V: TRBV2; length: 15; J: TRBJ1-1; CDR3: CASSATMAGDLEAFF
V: TRBV6-2/TRBV6-3; length: 15; J: TRBJ2-2; CDR3: CASSYRGRNTGELFF
V: TRBV3-1/TRBV3-2; length: 16; J: TRBJ1-2; CDR3: CASSPGQTWNGYGYTF
V: TRBV7-9; length: 15; J: TRBJ1-4; CDR3: CASSLVGGTGEKLFF
V: TRBV2; length: 13; J: TRBJ2-7; CDR3: CASSPTGSYEQYF
V: TRBV7-2; length: 15; J: TRBJ1-4; CDR3: CASSPGQGANEKLFF
V: TRBV5-1; length: 15; J: TRBJ2-1; CDR3: CASSLVAGAYNEQFF